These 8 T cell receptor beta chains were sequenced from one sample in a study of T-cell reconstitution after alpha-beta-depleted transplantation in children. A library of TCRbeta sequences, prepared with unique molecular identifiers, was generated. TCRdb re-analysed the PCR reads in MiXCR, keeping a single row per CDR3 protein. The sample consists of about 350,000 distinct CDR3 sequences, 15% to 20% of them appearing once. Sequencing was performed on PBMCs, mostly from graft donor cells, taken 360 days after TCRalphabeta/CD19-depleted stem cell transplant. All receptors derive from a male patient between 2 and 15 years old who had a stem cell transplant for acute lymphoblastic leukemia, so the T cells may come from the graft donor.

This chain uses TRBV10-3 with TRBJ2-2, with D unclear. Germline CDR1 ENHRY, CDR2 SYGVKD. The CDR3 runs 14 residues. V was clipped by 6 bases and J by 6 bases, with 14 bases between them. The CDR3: CAIRPGAAAGELFF. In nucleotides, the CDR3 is TGTGCCATCAGGCCCGGCGCGGCAGCCGGGGAGCTGTTTTTT.

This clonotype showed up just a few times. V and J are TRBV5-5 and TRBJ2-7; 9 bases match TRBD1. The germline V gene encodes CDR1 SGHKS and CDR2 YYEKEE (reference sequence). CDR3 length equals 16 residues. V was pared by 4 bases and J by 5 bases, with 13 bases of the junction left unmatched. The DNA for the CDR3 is TGTGCCAGCAGCCCCCAAGGTACGGGGACAGGGCACGAGCAGTACTTC. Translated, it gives CASSPQGTGTGHEQYF.

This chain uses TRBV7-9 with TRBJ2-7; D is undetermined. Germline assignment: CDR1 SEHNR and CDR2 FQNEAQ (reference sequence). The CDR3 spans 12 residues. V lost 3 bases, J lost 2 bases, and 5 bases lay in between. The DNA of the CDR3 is TGTGCCAGCAGCTTCCAGACCTACGAGCAGTACTTC. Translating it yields CASSFQTYEQYF.

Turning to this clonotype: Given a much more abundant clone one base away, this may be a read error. CDR3 in amino acids: CACNGGTLHETQYF. The CDR3 region has the DNA TGTGCCTGTAATGGTGGGACTCTACACGAGACCCAGTACTTC. This sequence joins TRBV2 and TRBJ2-5, with D possibly TRBD2 on 6 matching bases. This CDR3 contains 14 residues. V lost 11 bases, J lost 5 bases, and 21 bases lay in between. Germline CDR1 and CDR2: SNHLY and FYNNEI.

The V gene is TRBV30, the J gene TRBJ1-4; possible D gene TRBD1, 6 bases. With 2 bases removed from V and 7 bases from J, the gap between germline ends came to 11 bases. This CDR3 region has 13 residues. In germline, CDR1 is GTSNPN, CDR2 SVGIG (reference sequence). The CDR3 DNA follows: TGTGCCTGGAGTTGGGGGGCGGTTGAAAAACTGTTTTTT. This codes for CAWSWGAVEKLFF. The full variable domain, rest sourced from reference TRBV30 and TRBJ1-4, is SQTIHQWPATLVQPVGSPLSLECTVEGTSNPNLYWYRQAAGRGLQLLFYSVGIGQISSEVPQNLSASRPQDRQFILSSKKLLLSDSGFYLCAWSWGAVEKLFFGSGTQLSVL.

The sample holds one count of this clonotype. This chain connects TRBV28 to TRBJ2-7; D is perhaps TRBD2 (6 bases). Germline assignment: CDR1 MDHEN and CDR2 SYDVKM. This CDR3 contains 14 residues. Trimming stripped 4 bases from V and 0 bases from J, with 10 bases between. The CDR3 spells CASSSGSSSYEQYF. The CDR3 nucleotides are TGTGCCAGCAGTTCCGGGAGTAGCTCCTACGAGCAGTACTTC.

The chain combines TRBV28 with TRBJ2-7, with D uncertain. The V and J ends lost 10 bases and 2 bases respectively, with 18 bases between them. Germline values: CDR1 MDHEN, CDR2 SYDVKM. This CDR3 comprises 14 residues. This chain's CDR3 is CATWGLLAAYEQYF. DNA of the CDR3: TGTGCCACATGGGGTCTACTTGCGGCCTACGAGCAGTACTTC.

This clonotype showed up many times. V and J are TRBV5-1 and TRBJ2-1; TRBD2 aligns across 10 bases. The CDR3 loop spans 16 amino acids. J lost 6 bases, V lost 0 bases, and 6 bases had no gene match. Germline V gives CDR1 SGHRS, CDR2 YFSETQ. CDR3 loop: CASSLALAGDRNEQFF. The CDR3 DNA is TGCGCCAGCAGCTTGGCCCTAGCGGGAGATCGCAATGAGCAGTTCTTC.